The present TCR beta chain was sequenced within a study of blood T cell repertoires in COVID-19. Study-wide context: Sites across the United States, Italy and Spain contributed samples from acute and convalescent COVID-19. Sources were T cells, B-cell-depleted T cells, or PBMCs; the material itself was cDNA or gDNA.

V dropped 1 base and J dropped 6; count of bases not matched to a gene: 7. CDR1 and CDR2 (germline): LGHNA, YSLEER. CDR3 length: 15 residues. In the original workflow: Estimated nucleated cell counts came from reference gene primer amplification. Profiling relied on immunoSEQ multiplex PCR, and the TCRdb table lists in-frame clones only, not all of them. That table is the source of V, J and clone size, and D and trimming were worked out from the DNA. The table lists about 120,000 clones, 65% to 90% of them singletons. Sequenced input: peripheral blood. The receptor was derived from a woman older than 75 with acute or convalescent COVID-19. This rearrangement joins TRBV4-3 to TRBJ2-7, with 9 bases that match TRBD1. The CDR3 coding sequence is TGCGCCAGCAGCCAAGGACCGGGACAGGGACTCGAGCAGTACTTC. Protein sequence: CASSQGPGQGLEQYF.